Reported below is one T cell receptor (beta chain). What it binds is unknown. The method was immunoSEQ multiplex PCR; TCRdb's version includes in-frame clones alone and lacks a portion of them. Seen here are more than 140,000 clones, around 77% observed once, and the top ten hold around 30%. The sample belongs to a study of cytotoxic CD8 clonotypes in ibrutinib-treated CLL. Whole-study findings and limits: At the start, clonality exceeded age-matched healthy donors and followed circulating CD8+ T-cell counts. With treatment, public clonotypes, which were uncommon, either contracted or remained stable.

V was pared by 9 bases and J by 2 bases, with 16 bases between. CDR1 SGHRS and CDR2 YFSETQ come from the germline V gene. This CDR3 comprises 14 residues. This TCR came from a human donor with chronic lymphocytic leukemia. This material consisted of PBMCs, taken after 12 months of ibrutinib treatment. The chain joins TRBV5-1 to TRBJ2-3; D gene ambiguous. In nucleotides, the CDR3 is TGCGCCACGGCCCCGGGTGGGGACACAGATACGCAGTATTTT. Translation: CATAPGGDTDTQYF.